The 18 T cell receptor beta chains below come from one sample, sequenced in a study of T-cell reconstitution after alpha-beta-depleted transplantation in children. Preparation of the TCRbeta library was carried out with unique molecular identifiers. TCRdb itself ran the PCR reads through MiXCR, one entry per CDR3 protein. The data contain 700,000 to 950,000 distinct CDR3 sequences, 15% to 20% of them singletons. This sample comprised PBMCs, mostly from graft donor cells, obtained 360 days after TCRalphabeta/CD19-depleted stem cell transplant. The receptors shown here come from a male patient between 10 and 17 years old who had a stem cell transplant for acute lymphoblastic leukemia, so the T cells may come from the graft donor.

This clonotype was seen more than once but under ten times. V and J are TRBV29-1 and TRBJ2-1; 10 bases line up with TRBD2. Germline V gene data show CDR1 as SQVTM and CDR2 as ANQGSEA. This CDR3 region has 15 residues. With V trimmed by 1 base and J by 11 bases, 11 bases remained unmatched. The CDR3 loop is CSVEGEREGASKQFF. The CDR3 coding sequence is TGCAGCGTTGAAGGTGAGCGGGAGGGGGCCTCCAAGCAGTTCTTC.

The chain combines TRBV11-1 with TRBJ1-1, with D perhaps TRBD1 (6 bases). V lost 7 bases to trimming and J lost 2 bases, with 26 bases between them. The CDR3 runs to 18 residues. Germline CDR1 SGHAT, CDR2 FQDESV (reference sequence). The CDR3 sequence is CASTLVGIQWGPNTEAFF. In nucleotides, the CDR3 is TGTGCCAGCACCCTAGTCGGTATACAGTGGGGGCCTAACACTGAAGCTTTCTTT. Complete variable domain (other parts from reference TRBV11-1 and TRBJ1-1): EAEVAQSPRYKITEKSQAVAFWCDPISGHATLYWYRQILGQGPELLVQFQDESVVDDSQLPKDRFSAERLKGVDSTLKIQPAELGDSAMYLCASTLVGIQWGPNTEAFFGQGTRLTVV.

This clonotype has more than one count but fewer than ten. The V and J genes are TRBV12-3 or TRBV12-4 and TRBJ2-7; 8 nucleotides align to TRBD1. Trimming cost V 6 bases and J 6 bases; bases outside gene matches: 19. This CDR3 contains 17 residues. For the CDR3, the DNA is TGTGCCAGCAGCTACTACGCTAACAGGGGGGTGAGGGCCGAGCAGTACTTC. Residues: CASSYYANRGVRAEQYF.

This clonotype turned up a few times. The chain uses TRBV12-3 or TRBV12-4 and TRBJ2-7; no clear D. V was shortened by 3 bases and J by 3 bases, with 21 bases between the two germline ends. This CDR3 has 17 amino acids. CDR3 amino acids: CASSFSFWPQSLYEQYF. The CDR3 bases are TGTGCCAGCAGTTTTAGCTTTTGGCCCCAGTCCCTCTACGAGCAGTACTTC.

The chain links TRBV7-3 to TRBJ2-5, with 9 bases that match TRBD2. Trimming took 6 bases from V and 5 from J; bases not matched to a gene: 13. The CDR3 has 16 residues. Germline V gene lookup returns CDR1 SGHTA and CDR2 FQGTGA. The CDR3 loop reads CASSRGPGLATETQYF. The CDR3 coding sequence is TGTGCCAGCAGTCGTGGCCCGGGACTAGCTACGGAGACCCAGTACTTC.

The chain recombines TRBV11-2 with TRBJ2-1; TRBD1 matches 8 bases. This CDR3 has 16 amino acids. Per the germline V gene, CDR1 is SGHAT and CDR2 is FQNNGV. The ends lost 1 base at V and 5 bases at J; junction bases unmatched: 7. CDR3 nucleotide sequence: TGTGCCAGCAGCTTAGTTTTCCAGGGGGCAAACAATGAGCAGTTCTTC. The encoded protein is CASSLVFQGANNEQFF.

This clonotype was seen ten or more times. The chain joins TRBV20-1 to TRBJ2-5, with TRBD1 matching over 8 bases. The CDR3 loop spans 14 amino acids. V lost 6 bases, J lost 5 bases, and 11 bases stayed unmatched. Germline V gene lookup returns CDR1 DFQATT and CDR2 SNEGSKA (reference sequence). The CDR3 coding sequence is TGCAGTGCAGCTGGGACAGGAGTTTTCGAGACCCAGTACTTC. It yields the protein CSAAGTGVFETQYF.

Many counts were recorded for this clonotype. This CDR3 reads CASSLQASSYNEQFF. In DNA form, the CDR3 reads TGCGCCAGCAGCTTACAGGCGAGCTCCTACAATGAGCAGTTCTTC. The V and J genes are TRBV5-1 and TRBJ2-1, with a tentative D call TRBD1 (5 bases). The germline CDR1 and CDR2 sequences are SGHRS and YFSETQ. This CDR3 region has 15 residues. Trimming took 2 bases from V and 0 from J, leaving 9 bases between them.

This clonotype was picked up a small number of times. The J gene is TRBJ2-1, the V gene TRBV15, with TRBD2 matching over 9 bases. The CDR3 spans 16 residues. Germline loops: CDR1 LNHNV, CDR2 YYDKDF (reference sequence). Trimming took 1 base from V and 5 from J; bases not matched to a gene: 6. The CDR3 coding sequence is TGTGCCACCAGCAGAGTAGCGGGAGTTCTCAACAATGAGCAGTTCTTC. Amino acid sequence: CATSRVAGVLNNEQFF.

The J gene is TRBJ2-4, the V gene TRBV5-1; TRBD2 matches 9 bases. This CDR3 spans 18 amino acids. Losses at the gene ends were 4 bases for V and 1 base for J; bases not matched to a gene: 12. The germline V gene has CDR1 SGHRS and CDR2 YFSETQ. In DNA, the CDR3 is TGCGCCAGCAGCGCGACCGGGACTAGCCTCGGGGCCAAAAACATTCAGTACTTC. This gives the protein CASSATGTSLGAKNIQYF.

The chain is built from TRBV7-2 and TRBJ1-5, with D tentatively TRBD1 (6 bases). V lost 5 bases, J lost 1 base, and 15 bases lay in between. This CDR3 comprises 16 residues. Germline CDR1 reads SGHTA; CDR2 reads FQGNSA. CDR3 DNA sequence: TGTGCCAGCAGCCAGGGGTCAGGGTACAGCAATCAGCCCCAGCATTTT. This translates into CASSQGSGYSNQPQHF.

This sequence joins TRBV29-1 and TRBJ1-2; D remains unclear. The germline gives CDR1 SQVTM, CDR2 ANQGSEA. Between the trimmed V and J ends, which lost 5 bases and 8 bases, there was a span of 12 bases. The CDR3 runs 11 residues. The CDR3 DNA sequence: TGCAGCGTTCGGGGAGAAGGGGGCTACACCTTC. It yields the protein CSVRGEGGYTF.

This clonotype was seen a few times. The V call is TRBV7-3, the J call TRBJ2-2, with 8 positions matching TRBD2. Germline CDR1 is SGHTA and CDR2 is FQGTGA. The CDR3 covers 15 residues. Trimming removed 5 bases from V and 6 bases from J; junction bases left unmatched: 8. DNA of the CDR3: TGTGCCAGCAGCCTTAGCGGGATTCGGGCCGGGGAGCTGTTTTTT. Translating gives CASSLSGIRAGELFF.

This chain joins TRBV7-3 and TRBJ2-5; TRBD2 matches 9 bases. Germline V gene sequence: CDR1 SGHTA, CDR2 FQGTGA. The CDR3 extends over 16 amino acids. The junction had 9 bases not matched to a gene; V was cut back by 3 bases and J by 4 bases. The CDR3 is CASSFSAGGGGETQYF. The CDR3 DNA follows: TGTGCCAGCAGCTTTTCCGCGGGAGGGGGGGGAGAGACCCAGTACTTC.

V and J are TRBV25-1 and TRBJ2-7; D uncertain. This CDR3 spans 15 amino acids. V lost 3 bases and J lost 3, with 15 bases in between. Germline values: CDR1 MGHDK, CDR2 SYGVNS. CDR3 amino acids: CASSDPGTDHYEQYF. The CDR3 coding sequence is TGTGCCAGCAGTGATCCCGGAACGGATCACTACGAGCAGTACTTC.

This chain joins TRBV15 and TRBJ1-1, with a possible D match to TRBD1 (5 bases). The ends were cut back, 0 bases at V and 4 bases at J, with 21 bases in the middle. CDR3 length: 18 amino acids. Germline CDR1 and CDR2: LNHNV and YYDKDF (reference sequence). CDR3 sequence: CATSRDYEVGGGGTEAFF. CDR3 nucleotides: TGTGCCACCAGCAGAGATTACGAAGTCGGCGGTGGGGGCACTGAAGCTTTCTTT.

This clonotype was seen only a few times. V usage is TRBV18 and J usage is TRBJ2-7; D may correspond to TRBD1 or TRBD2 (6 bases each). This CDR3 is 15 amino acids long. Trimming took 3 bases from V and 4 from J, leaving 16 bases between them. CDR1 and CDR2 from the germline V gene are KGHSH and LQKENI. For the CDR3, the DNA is TGTGCCAGCTCACCTTCCTCCGGGGGACAATACGAGCAGTACTTC. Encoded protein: CASSPSSGGQYEQYF.

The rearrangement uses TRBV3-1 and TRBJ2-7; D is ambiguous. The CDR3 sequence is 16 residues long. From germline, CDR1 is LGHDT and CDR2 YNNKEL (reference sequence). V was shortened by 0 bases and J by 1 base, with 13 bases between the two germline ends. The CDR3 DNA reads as TGTGCCAGCAGCCAAGAGCCCCTGGTCCTATCCTACGAGCAGTACTTC. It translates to CASSQEPLVLSYEQYF.